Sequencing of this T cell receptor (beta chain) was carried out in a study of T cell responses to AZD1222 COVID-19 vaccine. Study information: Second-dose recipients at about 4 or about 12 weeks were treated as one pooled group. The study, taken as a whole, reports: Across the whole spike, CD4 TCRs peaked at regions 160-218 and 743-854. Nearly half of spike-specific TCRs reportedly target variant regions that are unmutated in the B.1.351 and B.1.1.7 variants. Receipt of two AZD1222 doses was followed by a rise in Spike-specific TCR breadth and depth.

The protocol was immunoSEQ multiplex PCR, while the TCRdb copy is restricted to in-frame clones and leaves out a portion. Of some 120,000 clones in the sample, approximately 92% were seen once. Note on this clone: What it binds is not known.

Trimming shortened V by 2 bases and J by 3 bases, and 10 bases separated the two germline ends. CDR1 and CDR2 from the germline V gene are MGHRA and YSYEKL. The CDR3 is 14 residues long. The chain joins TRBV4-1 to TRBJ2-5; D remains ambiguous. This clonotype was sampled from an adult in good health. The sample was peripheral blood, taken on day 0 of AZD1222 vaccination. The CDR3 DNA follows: TGCGCCAGCAGCCAATACCCTACGAAAGAGACCCAGTACTTC. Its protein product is CASSQYPTKETQYF.